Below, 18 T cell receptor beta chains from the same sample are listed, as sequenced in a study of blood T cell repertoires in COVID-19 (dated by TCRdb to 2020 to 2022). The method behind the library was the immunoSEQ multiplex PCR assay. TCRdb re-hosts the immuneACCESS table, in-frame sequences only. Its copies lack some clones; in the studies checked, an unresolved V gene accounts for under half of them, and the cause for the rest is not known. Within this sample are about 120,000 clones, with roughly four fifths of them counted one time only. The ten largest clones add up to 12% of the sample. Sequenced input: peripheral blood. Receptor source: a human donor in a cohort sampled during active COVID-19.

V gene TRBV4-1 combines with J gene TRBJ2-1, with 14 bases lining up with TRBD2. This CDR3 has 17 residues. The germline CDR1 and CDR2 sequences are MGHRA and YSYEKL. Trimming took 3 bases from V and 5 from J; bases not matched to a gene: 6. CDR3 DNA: TGCGCCAGCAGCCAGCTGCCGGGACTAGCGGGGGACAATGAGCAGTTCTTC. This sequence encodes CASSQLPGLAGDNEQFF.

The CDR3 coding sequence is TGTGCCAGCAGCAACGAAAAACCCCGCCAGGACAGGGTAACCTATGGCTACACCTTC. The encoded protein is CASSNEKPRQDRVTYGYTF. The V call is TRBV21-1, the J call TRBJ1-2; the table calls TRBD1, which could not be checked here. TRBV21-1 is tagged as a pseudogene. The CDR3 covers 19 residues.

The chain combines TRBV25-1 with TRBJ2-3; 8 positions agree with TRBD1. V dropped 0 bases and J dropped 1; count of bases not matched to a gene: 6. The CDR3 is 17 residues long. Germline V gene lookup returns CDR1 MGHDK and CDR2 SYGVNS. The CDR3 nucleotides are TGTGCCAGCAGTGAATATTCAGGGGGACAGGGCACAGATACGCAGTATTTT. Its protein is CASSEYSGGQGTDTQYF. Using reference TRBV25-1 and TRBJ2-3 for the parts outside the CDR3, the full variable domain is EADIYQTPRYLVIGTGKKITLECSQTMGHDKMYWYQQDPGMELHLIHYSYGVNSTEKGDLSSESTVSRIRTEHFPLTLESARPSHTSQYLCASSEYSGGQGTDTQYFGPGTRLTVL.

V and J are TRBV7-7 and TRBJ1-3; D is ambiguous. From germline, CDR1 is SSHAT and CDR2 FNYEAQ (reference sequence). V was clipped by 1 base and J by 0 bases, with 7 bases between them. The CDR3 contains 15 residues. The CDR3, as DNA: TGTGCCAGCAGCTTAGATGCGAGCTCTGGAAACACCATATATTTT. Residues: CASSLDASSGNTIYF.

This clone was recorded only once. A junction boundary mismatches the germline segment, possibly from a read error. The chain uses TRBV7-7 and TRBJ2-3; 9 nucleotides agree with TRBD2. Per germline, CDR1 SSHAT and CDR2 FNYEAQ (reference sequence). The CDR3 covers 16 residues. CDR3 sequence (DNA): TGTGCTAGCAGCAAGGGGCGGGGGGGACGCACAGATACGCAGTATTTT. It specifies CASSKGRGGRTDTQYF.

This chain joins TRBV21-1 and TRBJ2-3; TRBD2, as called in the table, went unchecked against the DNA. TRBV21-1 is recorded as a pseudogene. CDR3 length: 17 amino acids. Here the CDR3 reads CAFTGSGGLRLVDTQYF. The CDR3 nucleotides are TGTGCCTTTACTGGAAGCGGGGGCCTCAGGTTGGTAGATACGCAGTATTTT.

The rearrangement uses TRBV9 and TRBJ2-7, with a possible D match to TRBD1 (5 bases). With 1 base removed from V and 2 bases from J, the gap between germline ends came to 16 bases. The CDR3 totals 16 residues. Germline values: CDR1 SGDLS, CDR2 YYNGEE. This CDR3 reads CASSVFDSSTAYEQYF. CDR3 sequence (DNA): TGTGCCAGCAGCGTATTTGACAGCTCGACTGCCTACGAGCAGTACTTC.

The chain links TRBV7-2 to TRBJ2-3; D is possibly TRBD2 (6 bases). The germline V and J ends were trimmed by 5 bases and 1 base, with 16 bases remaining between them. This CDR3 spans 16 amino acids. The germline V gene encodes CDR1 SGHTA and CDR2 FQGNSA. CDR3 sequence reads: CASSLRLGGGTDTQYF. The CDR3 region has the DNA TGTGCCAGCAGCCTGCGCTTAGGCGGGGGCACAGATACGCAGTATTTT.

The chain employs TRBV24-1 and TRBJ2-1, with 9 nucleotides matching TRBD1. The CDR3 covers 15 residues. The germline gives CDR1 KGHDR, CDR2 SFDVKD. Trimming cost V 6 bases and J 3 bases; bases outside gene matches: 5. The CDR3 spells CATSSPTGGYNEQFF. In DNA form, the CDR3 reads TGTGCCACCAGTTCCCCGACAGGGGGCTACAATGAGCAGTTCTTC.

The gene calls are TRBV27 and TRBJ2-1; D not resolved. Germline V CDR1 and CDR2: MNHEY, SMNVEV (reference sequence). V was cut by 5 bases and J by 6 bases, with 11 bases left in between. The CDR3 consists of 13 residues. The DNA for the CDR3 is TGTGCCAGCAGTCTAATCCGTGGCAATGAGCAGTTCTTC. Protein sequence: CASSLIRGNEQFF.

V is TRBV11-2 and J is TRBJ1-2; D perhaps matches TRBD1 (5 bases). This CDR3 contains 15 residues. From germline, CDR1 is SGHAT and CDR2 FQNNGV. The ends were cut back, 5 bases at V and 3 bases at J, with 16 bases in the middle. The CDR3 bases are TGTGCCAGCAGCCAGCCAGGGCTCTTGGACTATGGCTACACCTTC. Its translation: CASSQPGLLDYGYTF.

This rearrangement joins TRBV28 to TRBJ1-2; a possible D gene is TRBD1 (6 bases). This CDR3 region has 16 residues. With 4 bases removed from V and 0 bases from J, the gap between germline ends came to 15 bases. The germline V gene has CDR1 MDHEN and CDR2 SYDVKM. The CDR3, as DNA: TGTGCCAGCAGTTCACAGGGAGAAAAGGCTAACTATGGCTACACCTTC. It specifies CASSSQGEKANYGYTF.

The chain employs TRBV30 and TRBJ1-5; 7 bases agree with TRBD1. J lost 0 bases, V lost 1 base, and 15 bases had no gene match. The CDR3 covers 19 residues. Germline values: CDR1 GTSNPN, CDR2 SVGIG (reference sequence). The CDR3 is CAWSAQDRRKYYSNQPQHF. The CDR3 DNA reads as TGTGCCTGGAGTGCCCAGGACAGGAGGAAGTATTATAGCAATCAGCCCCAGCATTTT. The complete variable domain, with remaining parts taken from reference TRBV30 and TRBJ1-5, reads SQTIHQWPATLVQPVGSPLSLECTVEGTSNPNLYWYRQAAGRGLQLLFYSVGIGQISSEVPQNLSASRPQDRQFILSSKKLLLSDSGFYLCAWSAQDRRKYYSNQPQHFGDGTRLSIL.

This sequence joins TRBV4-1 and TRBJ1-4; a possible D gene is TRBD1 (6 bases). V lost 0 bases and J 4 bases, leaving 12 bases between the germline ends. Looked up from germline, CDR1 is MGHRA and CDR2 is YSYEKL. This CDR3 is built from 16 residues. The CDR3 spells CASSQETGRYNEKLFF. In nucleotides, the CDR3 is TGCGCCAGCAGCCAAGAAACAGGGCGGTATAATGAAAAACTGTTTTTT.

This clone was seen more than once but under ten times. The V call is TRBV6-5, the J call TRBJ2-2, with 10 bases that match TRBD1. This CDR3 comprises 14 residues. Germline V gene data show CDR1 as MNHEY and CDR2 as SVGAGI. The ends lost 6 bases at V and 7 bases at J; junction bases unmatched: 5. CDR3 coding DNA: TGTGCCAGCAGATGGGGACAGGGGAACGGGGAGCTGTTTTTT. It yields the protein CASRWGQGNGELFF.

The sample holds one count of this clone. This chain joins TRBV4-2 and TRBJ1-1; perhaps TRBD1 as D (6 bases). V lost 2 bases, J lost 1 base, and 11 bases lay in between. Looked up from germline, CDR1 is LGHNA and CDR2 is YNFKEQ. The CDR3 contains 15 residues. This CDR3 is CASSQLKTGNTEAFF. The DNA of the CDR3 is TGTGCCAGCAGCCAACTCAAGACAGGGAACACTGAAGCTTTCTTT.

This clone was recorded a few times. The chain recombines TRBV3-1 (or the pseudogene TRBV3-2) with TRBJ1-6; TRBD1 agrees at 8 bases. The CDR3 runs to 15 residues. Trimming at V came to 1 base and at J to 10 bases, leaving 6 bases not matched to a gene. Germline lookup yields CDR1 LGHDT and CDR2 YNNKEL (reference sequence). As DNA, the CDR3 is TGTGCCAGCAGCCAAGCGACAGGGGTGGGGTCACCCCTCCACTTT. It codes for CASSQATGVGSPLHF.

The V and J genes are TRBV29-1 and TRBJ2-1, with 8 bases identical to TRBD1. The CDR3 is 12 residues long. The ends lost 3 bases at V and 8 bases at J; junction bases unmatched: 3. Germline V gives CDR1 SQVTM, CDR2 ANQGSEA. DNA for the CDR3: TGCAGCGTTGACGGACAGGGTCATGAGCAGTTCTTC. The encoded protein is CSVDGQGHEQFF.